The T cell receptor (beta chain) under discussion was sequenced for a study of cytotoxic CD8 clonotypes in ibrutinib-treated CLL. Around 2.2 micrograms of genomic DNA came from cryopreserved PBMCs for TCR beta libraries. In regard to this clone: Antigen: not known. A read error may produce the germline difference seen at one junction end.

CDR3 length equals 14 residues. Germline loops: CDR1 MNHNY, CDR2 SVGAGI (reference sequence). Study-wide results and limits: Pretreatment clonality was elevated relative to age-matched healthy donors and paralleled circulating CD8+ T-cell counts. Sample timing was unmatched between remission and later-progressing patients; lymph nodes unstudied. Contraction or stability on treatment was seen for public clonotypes, which were uncommon.

Sequencing was performed with immunoSEQ multiplex PCR; in TCRdb, only in-frame clones are kept and a portion is missing. Of roughly 330,000 clones listed, around 66% are singletons. The receptor comes from a human donor with chronic lymphocytic leukemia. The chain is built from TRBV6-6 and TRBJ2-7, with TRBD1 identical over 7 bases. Specimen: PBMCs, collected after 36 months of ibrutinib treatment. The CDR3: CASSQTGTSDEQYF. The CDR3 DNA reads TGTGCCAGCAGCCAGACAGGGACCTCCGACGAGCAGTACTTC.